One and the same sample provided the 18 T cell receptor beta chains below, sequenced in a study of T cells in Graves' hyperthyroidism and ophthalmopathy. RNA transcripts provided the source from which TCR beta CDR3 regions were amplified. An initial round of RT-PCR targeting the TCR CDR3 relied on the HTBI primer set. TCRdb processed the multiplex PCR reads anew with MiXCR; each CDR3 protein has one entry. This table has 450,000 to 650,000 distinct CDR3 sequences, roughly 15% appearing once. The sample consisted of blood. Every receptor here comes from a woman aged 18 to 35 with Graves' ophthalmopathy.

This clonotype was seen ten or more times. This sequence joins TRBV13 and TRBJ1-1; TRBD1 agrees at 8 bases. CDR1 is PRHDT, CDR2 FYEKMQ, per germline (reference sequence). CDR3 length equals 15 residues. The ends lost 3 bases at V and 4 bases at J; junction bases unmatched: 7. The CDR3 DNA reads TGTGCCAGCAGCTTCCGGACAGGGTCGGGCACTGAAGCTTTCTTT. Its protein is CASSFRTGSGTEAFF.

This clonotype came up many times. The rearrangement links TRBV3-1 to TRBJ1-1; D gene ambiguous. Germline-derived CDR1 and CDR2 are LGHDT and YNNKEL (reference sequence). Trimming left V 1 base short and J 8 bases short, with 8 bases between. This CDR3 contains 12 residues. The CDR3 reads CASSQGTAEAFF. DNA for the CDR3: TGTGCCAGCAGCCAAGGGACTGCGGAAGCTTTCTTT.

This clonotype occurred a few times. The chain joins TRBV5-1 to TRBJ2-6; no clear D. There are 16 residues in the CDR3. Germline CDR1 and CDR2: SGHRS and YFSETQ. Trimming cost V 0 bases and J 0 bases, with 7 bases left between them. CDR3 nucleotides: TGCGCCAGCAGCTTGGCGCGGAGCTCTGGGGCCAACGTCCTGACTTTC. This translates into CASSLARSSGANVLTF.

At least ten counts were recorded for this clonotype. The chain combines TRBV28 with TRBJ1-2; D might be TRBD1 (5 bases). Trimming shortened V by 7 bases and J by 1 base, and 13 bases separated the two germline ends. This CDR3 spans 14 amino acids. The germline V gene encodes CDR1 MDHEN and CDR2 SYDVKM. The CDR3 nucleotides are TGTGCCAGCATGACGGCACAGGTTAACTATGGCTACACCTTC. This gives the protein CASMTAQVNYGYTF.

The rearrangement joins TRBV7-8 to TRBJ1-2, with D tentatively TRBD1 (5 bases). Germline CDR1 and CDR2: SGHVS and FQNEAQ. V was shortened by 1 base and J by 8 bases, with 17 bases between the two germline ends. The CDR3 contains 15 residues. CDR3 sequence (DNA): TGTGCCAGCAGCTTAGGGAACAGGCCTAACTGGGGCTACACCTTC. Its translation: CASSLGNRPNWGYTF.

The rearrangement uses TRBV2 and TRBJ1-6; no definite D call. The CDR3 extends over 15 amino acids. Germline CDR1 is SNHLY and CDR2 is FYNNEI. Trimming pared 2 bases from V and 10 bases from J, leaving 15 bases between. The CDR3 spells CASSEQPGLKSPLHF. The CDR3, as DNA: TGTGCCAGCAGTGAACAACCGGGTTTGAAATCACCCCTCCACTTT.

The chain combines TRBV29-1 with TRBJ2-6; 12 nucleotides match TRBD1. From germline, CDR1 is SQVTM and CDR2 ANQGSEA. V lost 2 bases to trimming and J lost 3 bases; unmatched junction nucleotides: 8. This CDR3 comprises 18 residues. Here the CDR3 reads CSVESEGQGAVGANVLTF. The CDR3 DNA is TGCAGCGTTGAATCGGAGGGACAGGGGGCCGTTGGGGCCAACGTCCTGACTTTC.

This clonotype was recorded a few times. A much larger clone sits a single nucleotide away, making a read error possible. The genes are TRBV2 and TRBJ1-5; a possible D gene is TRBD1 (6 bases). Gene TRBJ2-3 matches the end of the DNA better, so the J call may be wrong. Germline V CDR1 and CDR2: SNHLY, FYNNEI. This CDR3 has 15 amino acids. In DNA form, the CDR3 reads TGTGCCAGCATTCTTGACAGGCTTAGCAATCAGCCCCAGTATTTT. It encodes CASILDRLSNQPQYF.

The CDR3 here is CASSLGSRTDTQYF. The CDR3 nucleotides read TGTGCCAGCAGCTTGGGAAGCCGCACAGATACGCAGTATTTT. The rearrangement uses TRBV5-6 and TRBJ2-3, with no clear D. Germline V lookup: CDR1 SGHDT, CDR2 YYEEEE. The V end lost 0 bases, the J end lost 1 base, and 6 bases lay between the germline ends. The CDR3 consists of 14 residues.

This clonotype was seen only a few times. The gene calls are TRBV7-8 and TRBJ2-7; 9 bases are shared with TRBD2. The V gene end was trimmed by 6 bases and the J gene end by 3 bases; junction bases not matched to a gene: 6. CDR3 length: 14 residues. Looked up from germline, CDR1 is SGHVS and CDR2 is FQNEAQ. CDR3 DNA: TGTGCCAGCAGGCCGACTAGCGGCAACTACGAGCAGTACTTC. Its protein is CASRPTSGNYEQYF.

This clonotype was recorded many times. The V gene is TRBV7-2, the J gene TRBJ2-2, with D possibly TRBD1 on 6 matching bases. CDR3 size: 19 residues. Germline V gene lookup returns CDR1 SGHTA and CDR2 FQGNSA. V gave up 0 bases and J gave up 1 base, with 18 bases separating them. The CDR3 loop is CASSLAPLHWDKNTGELFF. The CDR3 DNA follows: TGTGCCAGCAGCTTAGCCCCGCTACATTGGGACAAGAACACCGGGGAGCTGTTTTTT.

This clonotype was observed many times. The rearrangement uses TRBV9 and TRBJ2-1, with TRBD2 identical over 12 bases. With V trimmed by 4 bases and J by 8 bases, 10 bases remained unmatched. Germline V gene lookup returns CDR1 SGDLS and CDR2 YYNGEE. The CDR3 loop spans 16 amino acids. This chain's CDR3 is CASSPGASGRVDEQFF. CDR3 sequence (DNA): TGTGCCAGCAGCCCAGGGGCTAGCGGGAGGGTGGATGAGCAGTTCTTC. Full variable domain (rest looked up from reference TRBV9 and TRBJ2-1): DSGVTQTPKHLITATGQRVTLRCSPRSGDLSVYWYQQSLDQGLQFLIQYYNGEERAKGNILERFSAQQFPDLHSELNLSSLELGDSALYFCASSPGASGRVDEQFFGPGTRLTVL.

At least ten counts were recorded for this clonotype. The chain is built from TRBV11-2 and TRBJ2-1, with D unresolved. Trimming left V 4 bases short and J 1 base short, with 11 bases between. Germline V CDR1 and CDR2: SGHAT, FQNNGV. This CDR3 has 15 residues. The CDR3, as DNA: TGTGCCAGCAGCTCCCCCCCGGGTTCCTACAATGAGCAGTTCTTC. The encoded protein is CASSSPPGSYNEQFF.

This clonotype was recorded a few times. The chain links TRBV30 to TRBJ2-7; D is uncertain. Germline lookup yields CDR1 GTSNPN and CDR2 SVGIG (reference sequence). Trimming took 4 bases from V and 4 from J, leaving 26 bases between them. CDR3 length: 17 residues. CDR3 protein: CAWTRLESRFGFYEQYF. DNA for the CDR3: TGTGCCTGGACCCGCTTAGAGAGCCGGTTCGGGTTTTACGAGCAGTACTTC.

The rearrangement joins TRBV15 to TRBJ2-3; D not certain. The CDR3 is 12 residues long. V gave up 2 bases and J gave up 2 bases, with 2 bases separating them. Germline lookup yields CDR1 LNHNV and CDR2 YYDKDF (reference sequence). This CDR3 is CATSRHTDTQYF. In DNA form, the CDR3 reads TGTGCCACCAGCAGACACACAGATACGCAGTATTTT.

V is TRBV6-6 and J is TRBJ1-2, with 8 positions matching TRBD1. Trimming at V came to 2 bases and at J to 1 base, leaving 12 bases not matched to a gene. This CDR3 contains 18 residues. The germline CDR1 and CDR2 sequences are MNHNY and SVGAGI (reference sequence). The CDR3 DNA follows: TGTGCCAGCAGTTACCGGATTACCGCAGGGGGCAGTAACTATGGCTACACCTTC. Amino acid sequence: CASSYRITAGGSNYGYTF.

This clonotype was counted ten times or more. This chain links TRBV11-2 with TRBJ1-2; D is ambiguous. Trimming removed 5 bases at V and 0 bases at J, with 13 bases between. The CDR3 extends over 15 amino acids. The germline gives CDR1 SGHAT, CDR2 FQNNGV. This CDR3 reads CASSPREGANYGYTF. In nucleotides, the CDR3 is TGTGCCAGCAGCCCGCGTGAAGGAGCTAACTATGGCTACACCTTC.

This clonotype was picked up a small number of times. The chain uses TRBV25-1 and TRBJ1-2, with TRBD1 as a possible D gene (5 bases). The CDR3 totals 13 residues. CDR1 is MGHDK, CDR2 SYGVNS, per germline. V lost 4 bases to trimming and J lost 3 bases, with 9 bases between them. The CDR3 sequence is CASSGGGDYGYTF. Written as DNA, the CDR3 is TGTGCCAGCAGTGGGGGAGGGGACTATGGCTACACCTTC.